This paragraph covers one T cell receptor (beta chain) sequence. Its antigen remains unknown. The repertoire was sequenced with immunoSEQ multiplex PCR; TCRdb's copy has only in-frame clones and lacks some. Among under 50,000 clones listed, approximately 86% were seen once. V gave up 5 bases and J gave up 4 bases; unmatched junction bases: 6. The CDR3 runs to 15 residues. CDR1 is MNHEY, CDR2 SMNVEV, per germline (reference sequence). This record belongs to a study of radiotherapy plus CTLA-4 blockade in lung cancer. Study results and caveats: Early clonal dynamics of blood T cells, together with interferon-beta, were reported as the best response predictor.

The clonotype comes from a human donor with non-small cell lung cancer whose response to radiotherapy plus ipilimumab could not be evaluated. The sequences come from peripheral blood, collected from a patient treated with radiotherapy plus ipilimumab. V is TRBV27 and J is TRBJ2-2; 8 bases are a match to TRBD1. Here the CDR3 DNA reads TGTGCCAGCAGTACGGCGGGACAGGCCACCGGGGAGCTGTTTTTT. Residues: CASSTAGQATGELFF.